One and the same sample provided the 3 T cell receptor beta chains below, sequenced in a study of shared clonotypes between healthy human individuals. Generated by immunoSEQ multiplex PCR, the TCRdb table keeps only in-frame clones and is missing some. The repertoire includes some 2.1 million clones, just over 90% of them detected once, and about 1.7% sits in the top ten. Naivety among CD8 cells was defined by CD45RO negativity and positive CCR7 selection, thereby excluding terminally differentiated effector memory CD45RA+ cells. The sample consisted of naive CD8+ T cells from PBMCs. These receptors were collected from a man younger than 35 in good health. Some clones in this sample may be carry-over from other donors' samples.

This chain uses TRBV7-9 with TRBJ2-2; a weak D match, TRBD2 (5 bases). This CDR3 spans 17 amino acids. Germline V gene lookup returns CDR1 SEHNR and CDR2 FQNEAQ (reference sequence). Deletions cut 5 bases from V and 1 base from J, with 17 bases between. CDR3 in amino acids: CASSLTQTNRNTGELFF. In nucleotides, the CDR3 is TGTGCCAGCAGCCTTACGCAGACTAATCGGAACACCGGGGAGCTGTTTTTT.

This chain connects TRBV7-8 to TRBJ1-5, with TRBD1 matching over 8 bases. This CDR3 is built from 17 residues. Germline trimming cut 5 bases from V and 0 bases from J; bases unmatched to any gene: 9. Germline CDR1 and CDR2: SGHVS and FQNEAQ. For the CDR3, the DNA is TGTGCCAGCAGCCTAAGGGTCAGGGGGCATAGCAATCAGCCCCAGCATTTT. Translating it yields CASSLRVRGHSNQPQHF.

The chain combines TRBV7-9 with TRBJ1-5; D might be TRBD1 (6 bases). The V gene's germline CDR1 is SEHNR and CDR2 FQNEAQ (reference sequence). V dropped 10 bases and J dropped 7 bases, with 20 bases sitting between them. The CDR3 is made up of 14 amino acids. DNA of the CDR3: TGTGCCACCTCTCGAGGGGGGCTACGACAGCCCCAGCATTTT. Its protein product is CATSRGGLRQPQHF. The full variable domain, rest sourced from reference TRBV7-9 and TRBJ1-5, is DTGVSQNPRHKITKRGQNVTFRCDPISEHNRLYWYRQTLGQGPEFLTYFQNEAQLEKSRLLSDRFSAERPKGSFSTLEIQRTEQGDSAMYLCATSRGGLRQPQHFGDGTRLSIL.